The present TCR beta chain was sequenced within a study of shared clonotypes between healthy human individuals. The data were produced by immunoSEQ multiplex PCR, yet TCRdb's version contains in-frame clones alone and is incomplete. The sample shows about 2.1 million clones, around 93% of them seen only once. CD45RO negativity and positive selection for CCR7 defined naive CD8 cells, a population that excluded terminally differentiated effector memory CD45RA+ cells. The sequenced sample was naive CD8+ T cells from PBMCs. This sequence originates from a man between 18 and 35 years old in good health. Some clones in this sample may be carry-over from other donors' samples.

For the CDR3, the DNA is TGTGCCAGTAGTATATCCGACCCACTAGCGGGAGGCGATGAGCAGTTCTTC. Encoded protein: CASSISDPLAGGDEQFF. This sequence joins TRBV19 and TRBJ2-1; 12 positions match TRBD2. The germline V gene encodes CDR1 LNHDA and CDR2 SQIVND (reference sequence). The junction had 10 bases not matched to a gene; V was cut back by 2 bases and J by 8 bases. This CDR3 is 17 amino acids long. Full variable domain (remainder filled in from reference TRBV19 and TRBJ2-1): DGGITQSPKYLFRKEGQNVTLSCEQNLNHDAMYWYRQDPGQGLRLIYYSQIVNDFQKGDIAEGYSVSREKKESFPLTVTSAQKNPTAFYLCASSISDPLAGGDEQFFGPGTRLTVL.